These T cell receptor beta chains were read from a single sample in a study of T cell repertoires in cytomegalovirus infection. Their antigens remain unidentified. Each CDR3 protein gets one entry after TCRdb re-called the reads with MiXCR. The table lists 450,000 to 600,000 distinct CDR3 sequences, around 35% of them singletons, with about a sixth in the top ten. The specimen was cultured PBMCs, collected from culture after CMV antigen stimulation. These receptors were taken from a human donor in good health (CMV status not recorded). Some clones in this sample may be carry-over from other donors' samples. Each CDR3 is given without its conserved first and last residue. Fields, in order: clone size, J gene, V gene, CDR3 protein. Clone size is not always given. Where it is, it says once, few, many or a class for expanded clones.

many | TRBJ1-5 | TRBV12-3/TRBV12-4 | ASSYGKSQPQH
many | TRBJ2-1 | TRBV7-2 | ASSLARYNEQF
many | TRBJ2-1 | TRBV7-2 | ASSLRGDLAFPLHNEQF
- | TRBJ1-3 | TRBV12-3/TRBV12-4 | ASSPASLRGGNTIY
- | TRBJ2-1 | TRBV7-2 | ASSLASGSGLVLVSYNEQF
- | TRBJ2-1 | TRBV7-8 | ASSSRLAGSNNEQF
few | TRBJ2-5 | TRBV11-2 | ASSLALAGRETQY
- | TRBJ2-3 | TRBV9 | ASGVLGDTQY
few | TRBJ2-1 | TRBV7-9 | ASSLSMTSSYNEQF
- | TRBJ2-7 | TRBV20-1 | SASHPGSRGAYEQY
- | TRBJ1-6 | TRBV27 | ASSPSRASPLH
few | TRBJ2-2 | TRBV19 | ASSIQAGALAGELF
few | TRBJ2-3 | TRBV20-1 | SANPLRLAADTQY
- | TRBJ2-7 | TRBV7-2 | ASSTSGGAYEQY
- | TRBJ1-1 | TRBV28 | ASSFVQGQYLTEAF
many | TRBJ2-2 | TRBV12-3/TRBV12-4 | ASTLGGTGELF
- | TRBJ2-5 | TRBV3-1 | ASSARRSGGETQY
- | TRBJ2-2 | TRBV2 | ASRREDGTGELF
few | TRBJ2-1 | TRBV7-3 | ASSLVGGLPVEQF
few | TRBJ1-2 | TRBV15 | ATSRDRPLNGYT
- | TRBJ2-3 | TRBV12-3/TRBV12-4 | ASTVGALATTDTQY
few | TRBJ2-3 | TRBV18 | ASSTSAGGSTDTQY
- | TRBJ1-1 | TRBV10-3 | AISVRGDTEAF
- | TRBJ2-1 | TRBV28 | ASSRSNNEQF
- | TRBJ1-1 | TRBV19 | ASSSTGYVNTEAF
few | TRBJ2-5 | TRBV5-1 | ASRSEARQETQY
many | TRBJ2-2 | TRBV7-2 | ASSLVPLGPSTGELF
- | TRBJ2-3 | TRBV27 | ASSAGLAVSDTQY
few | TRBJ1-4 | TRBV11-2 | ASSSLLGQPNEKLF
- | TRBJ2-2 | TRBV24-1 | ATSDPGGPNTGELF
- | TRBJ2-3 | TRBV7-6 | ASVLPGQGPDTQY
few | TRBJ2-7 | TRBV7-2 | ASSLALAESSYEQY
few | TRBJ2-1 | TRBV2 | ASSGQGNNEQF
- | TRBJ2-1 | TRBV20-1 | SARDPSGLAQF
- | TRBJ2-5 | TRBV9 | ASSVTSRSEETQY
- | TRBJ1-4 | TRBV7-9 | ASSLGGPWSGKLF
few | TRBJ2-5 | TRBV7-2 | ASSSVRGGETQY
few | TRBJ1-2 | TRBV7-2 | ASSLDPPSGNYGYT
few | TRBJ1-5 | TRBV6-2/TRBV6-3 | ASSSRQGKQPQH
few | TRBJ2-5 | TRBV4-2 | ASSQEGRTSVDETQY
- | TRBJ1-5 | TRBV27 | ASSLRGRQPQH
- | TRBJ2-7 | TRBV11-2 | ASRAGQFVSYEQY
- | TRBJ1-4 | TRBV11-2 | ASSLRQGLREKLF
- | TRBJ1-1 | TRBV10-3 | AIYQAGGTEAF
- | TRBJ1-1 | TRBV28 | ASSLGGLFDAF
few | TRBJ2-1 | TRBV5-8 | ASTLRLAGVSGEQF
- | TRBJ2-3 | TRBV29-1 | SVEDRGLPRATTDTQY
- | TRBJ2-5 | TRBV6-6 | ASSPGLSTGTQY
many | TRBJ2-5 | TRBV11-2 | ASSHAAEETQY
many | TRBJ2-1 | TRBV6-6 | ASSYGPQGLVTV
- | TRBJ1-2 | TRBV4-1 | ASSQSKNYGYT
- | TRBJ1-1 | TRBV4-1 | ASSSPAAPRTEAF
- | TRBJ2-7 | TRBV27 | ASSWTLSSYEQY
- | TRBJ2-1 | TRBV27 | ASSFMTSSSYNEQF
few | TRBJ2-5 | TRBV6-2/TRBV6-3 | ASRSWREGETQY
few | TRBJ2-5 | TRBV28 | ASSLPGSGEQETQY
once | TRBJ2-3 | TRBV6-5 | ASRVAGGADTQY